The 21 T cell receptor beta chains below come from one sample, sequenced in a study of blood T cell repertoires in COVID-19. Data came from immunoSEQ multiplex PCR; TCRdb stores just in-frame clones and leaves some out. Of over 400,000 clones listed, roughly 89% are singletons. The sample taken for sequencing was peripheral blood. The receptors here all came from a woman aged 30 to 39 with active or convalescent COVID-19.

This clone was counted a single time. This chain connects TRBV6-5 to TRBJ1-2; a weak D match, TRBD1 (6 bases). The V and J ends lost 2 bases and 2 bases respectively, with 9 bases between them. The CDR3 has 14 residues. The germline V gene encodes CDR1 MNHEY and CDR2 SVGAGI. The DNA of the CDR3 is TGTGCCAGCAGTTACCAGGGGTGGAACTATGGCTACACCTTC. The encoded protein is CASSYQGWNYGYTF.

The chain joins TRBV6-5 to TRBJ2-7; D is perhaps TRBD1 (5 bases). Trimming left V 0 bases short and J 3 bases short, with 15 bases between. Germline-derived CDR1 and CDR2 are MNHEY and SVGAGI. The CDR3 runs 16 residues. CDR3 in DNA: TGTGCCAGCAGTTACTCTTTCACAGGATTAAACTACGAGCAGTACTTC. This codes for CASSYSFTGLNYEQYF.

In regard to this clone: The sample has other DNA sequences that encode this CDR3 too. This chain connects TRBV5-1 to TRBJ1-2; perhaps TRBD1 as D (5 bases). The CDR3 is made up of 13 amino acids. V lost 4 bases and J 8 bases, leaving 15 bases between the germline ends. CDR1 and CDR2 (germline): SGHRS, YFSETQ. CDR3 region: CASSPGTGGGYTF. DNA of the CDR3: TGCGCCAGCAGCCCCGGGACGGGGGGAGGCTACACCTTC.

V usage is TRBV7-9 and J usage is TRBJ2-5; TRBD2 agrees at 9 bases. CDR3 size: 17 residues. V lost 8 bases, J lost 3 bases, and 16 bases stayed unmatched. Germline loops: CDR1 SEHNR, CDR2 FQNEAQ (reference sequence). In DNA form, the CDR3 reads TGTGCCAGCTACCTCCAGCAGGCAGTAGCGGGGGAAGAGACCCAGTACTTC. The encoded protein is CASYLQQAVAGEETQYF.

The V call is TRBV7-8, the J call TRBJ1-1; D perhaps matches TRBD1 (5 bases). The ends were cut back, 2 bases at V and 1 base at J, with 11 bases in the middle. The CDR3 has 15 residues. Per germline, CDR1 SGHVS and CDR2 FQNEAQ. This CDR3 is CASSLPDRKNTEAFF. The CDR3 nucleotides read TGTGCCAGCAGCTTACCCGACAGAAAGAACACTGAAGCTTTCTTT.

This rearrangement joins TRBV2 to TRBJ2-1, with 10 bases identical to TRBD2. Germline CDR1 reads SNHLY; CDR2 reads FYNNEI. Trimming took 7 bases from V and 10 from J; bases not matched to a gene: 10. This CDR3 has 14 residues. CDR3 nucleotides: TGTGCCAGCACCAAAGTGGGTAGCGGGGGGGAGCAGTTCTTC. Amino acids: CASTKVGSGGEQFF.

V usage is TRBV6-5 and J usage is TRBJ2-7; 9 bases line up with TRBD1. Trimming removed 2 bases from V and 6 bases from J; junction bases left unmatched: 11. This CDR3 region has 16 residues. Germline CDR1 is MNHEY and CDR2 is SVGAGI. This chain's CDR3 is CASSYGTGKLPFEQYF. For the CDR3, the DNA is TGTGCCAGCAGTTACGGGACAGGGAAATTGCCGTTCGAGCAGTACTTC.

For this clone: One end of the junction is discordant with germline, which a read error may explain. The J gene is TRBJ1-5, the V gene TRBV4-1, with a possible D match to TRBD1 (6 bases). The CDR3 totals 16 residues. CDR1 MGHRA and CDR2 YSYEKL come from the germline V gene. CDR3 loop: CASSEEIGQHNQPQHF. The CDR3 DNA is TGCGCCAGCAGCGAAGAGATAGGACAGCACAATCAGCCCCAGCATTTT.

The CDR3 DNA follows: TGTGCCAGCAGCGGGGAGGTTAATTCACCCCTCCACTTT. Translating it yields CASSGEVNSPLHF. The J gene is TRBJ1-6, the V gene TRBV6-5; D ambiguous. V lost 6 bases and J 6 bases, leaving 9 bases between the germline ends. Germline loops: CDR1 MNHEY, CDR2 SVGAGI. This CDR3 region has 13 residues.

This chain uses TRBV5-6 with TRBJ1-2; no firm D call. The CDR3 is 14 residues long. V was trimmed by 4 bases and J by 1 base, leaving 11 bases between them. Germline values: CDR1 SGHDT, CDR2 YYEEEE. CDR3: CASSGTGFNYGYTF. CDR3 DNA: TGTGCCAGCAGCGGCACGGGATTTAACTATGGCTACACCTTC.

The chain couples TRBV10-1 to TRBJ1-2; maybe TRBD1 (6 bases). Germline V gives CDR1 WNHNN, CDR2 SYGVQD (reference sequence). The V gene lost 4 bases and the J gene lost 0 bases, with 15 bases spanning the gap. The CDR3 loop spans 16 amino acids. CDR3: CASSGTGTPPNYGYTF. Written as DNA, the CDR3 is TGCGCCAGCAGTGGGACCGGGACACCACCTAACTATGGCTACACCTTC.

J is TRBJ2-3 and V is TRBV27; possible D gene TRBD2, 7 bases. Germline CDR1 and CDR2: MNHEY and SMNVEV (reference sequence). Trimming cost V 9 bases and J 6 bases, with 22 bases left between them. CDR3 length: 15 amino acids. CDR3 in amino acids: CASQEIRGAVDTQYF. CDR3 coding DNA: TGTGCCAGTCAGGAAATACGGGGGGCCGTCGATACGCAGTATTTT.

The chain carries TRBV7-6 and TRBJ1-6; D not resolved. Trimming took off 5 bases at V and 0 bases at J, with 8 bases between the two ends. Germline CDR1 and CDR2: SGHVS and FNYEAQ. This CDR3 has 15 residues. CDR3 loop: CASSPQSSYNSPLHF. The CDR3 nucleotides read TGTGCCAGCAGCCCACAGTCCTCCTATAATTCACCCCTCCACTTT.

The CDR3 nucleotides read TGTGCCAGCAGCTTGGGAGCCGGAGGGGTCGGTTCACCCCTCCACTTT. It yields the protein CASSLGAGGVGSPLHF. This chain links TRBV5-4 with TRBJ1-6; tentatively, D is TRBD1 (5 bases). V lost 0 bases and J 9 bases, leaving 16 bases between the germline ends. CDR1 SGHNT and CDR2 YYREEE come from the germline V gene (reference sequence). This CDR3 spans 16 amino acids.

The chain employs TRBV7-9 and TRBJ1-2, with D possibly TRBD1 on 5 matching bases. The V and J ends lost 2 bases and 7 bases respectively, with 11 bases between them. The germline V gene encodes CDR1 SEHNR and CDR2 FQNEAQ (reference sequence). This CDR3 has 13 residues. CDR3 coding DNA: TGTGCCAGCAGCTTAACAGGAGCTAGTGGCTACACCTTC. Translation: CASSLTGASGYTF. Complete variable domain (other parts from reference TRBV7-9 and TRBJ1-2): DTGVSQNPRHKITKRGQNVTFRCDPISEHNRLYWYRQTLGQGPEFLTYFQNEAQLEKSRLLSDRFSAERPKGSFSTLEIQRTEQGDSAMYLCASSLTGASGYTFGSGTRLTVV.

The V and J genes are TRBV19 and TRBJ1-6; 10 bases are a match to TRBD1. CDR1 and CDR2 from the germline V gene are LNHDA and SQIVND (reference sequence). V was pared by 5 bases and J by 7 bases, with 5 bases of the junction left unmatched. The CDR3 is 15 residues long. Here the CDR3 reads CASSAGTGANSPLHF. The CDR3, as DNA: TGTGCCAGTAGTGCCGGGACAGGGGCGAATTCACCCCTCCACTTT.

This clone was counted a few times. The rearrangement uses TRBV21-1 and TRBJ1-6; the table gives TRBD1 as D, unverified against the DNA. TRBV21-1 is assigned pseudogene status. The CDR3 covers 17 residues. The CDR3 protein is CASSKFTGGSYNSPLHF. DNA for the CDR3: TGTGCCAGCAGCAAATTTACAGGGGGCTCCTATAATTCACCCCTCCACTTT.

J is TRBJ2-7 and V is TRBV7-8; 8 nucleotides line up with TRBD1. Germline V gives CDR1 SGHVS, CDR2 FQNEAQ. The J segment lost 4 bases and the V segment lost 2 bases, leaving 10 bases of the junction unmatched. The CDR3 length is 16 residues. In DNA, the CDR3 is TGTGCCAGCAGCTTAACGTTCGGGACAGGAATTTACGAGCAGTACTTC. It is translated as CASSLTFGTGIYEQYF.

The chain combines TRBV10-2 with TRBJ2-7; 8 positions agree with TRBD2. The CDR3 length is 15 residues. V shed 0 bases and J 2 bases; nucleotides not matched to a gene: 3. Germline CDR1 reads WSHSY; CDR2 reads SAAADI. CDR3 region: CASSESGTRAYEQYF. The CDR3 DNA is TGCGCCAGCAGTGAGTCAGGGACTAGAGCCTACGAGCAGTACTTC.

CDR3 bases: TGTGCCAGCAGTTTATCTTGGGATCAGAGGGGGAACACCATATATTTT. This translates into CASSLSWDQRGNTIYF. The V call is TRBV27, the J call TRBJ1-3; maybe TRBD1 (6 bases). V lost 0 bases to trimming and J lost 7 bases, with 16 bases between them. CDR1 MNHEY and CDR2 SMNVEV come from the germline V gene (reference sequence). This CDR3 spans 16 amino acids.

The V call is TRBV4-1, the J call TRBJ1-6; 8 nucleotides agree with TRBD1. Germline-derived CDR1 and CDR2 are MGHRA and YSYEKL. V shed 4 bases, J shed 1 base, and the junction held 12 bases outside the gene matches. The CDR3 totals 19 residues. In DNA, the CDR3 is TGCGCCAGCAGCCTCGAGGGACAGGAGAAGGGATCCTATAATTCACCCCTCCACTTT. It is translated as CASSLEGQEKGSYNSPLHF.